A selection of T cell receptor beta chains follows, all from one sample in a study of T cell repertoires in cytomegalovirus infection. TCRdb reanalysed the reads using MiXCR and keeps one entry per CDR3 protein. The data hold some 270,000 distinct CDR3 sequences, with approximately 15% observed a single time. Sequences were obtained from CD8+ T cells from PBMCs. The source of these receptors is a human donor in good health (CMV status not recorded). Some clones in this sample may be carry-over from other donors' samples. Each CDR3 is given with its conserved first and last residue. Fields, in order: J gene, D gene, clone size, V gene, CDR3 protein, CDR3 DNA. A D gene is named only where the DNA matches it firmly. Expanded clones are given a class, and other clones once, few, many or no size at all.

J: TRBJ1-4; D: TRBD1; size: .; V: TRBV19; CDR3: CASSVPGQLATNEKLFF; DNA: TGTGCCAGTAGTGTGCCGGGACAGCTAGCAACTAATGAAAAACTGTTTTTT
J: TRBJ2-3; D: .; size: many; V: TRBV9; CDR3: CASSSPQGPPQYF; DNA: TGTGCCAGCAGCTCCCCCCAGGGACCTCCGCAGTATTTT
J: TRBJ1-2; D: .; size: many; V: TRBV12-3/TRBV12-4; CDR3: CASSFSAPLYGYTF; DNA: TGTGCCAGCAGTTTCTCCGCCCCGCTCTATGGCTACACCTTC
J: TRBJ2-7; D: TRBD1; size: .; V: TRBV29-1; CDR3: CSAETGGDYEQYF; DNA: TGCAGCGCCGAGACAGGGGGAGACTACGAGCAGTACTTC
J: TRBJ1-2; D: .; size: many; V: TRBV6-5; CDR3: CASSYSGNAYGYTF; DNA: TGTGCCAGCAGTTACTCGGGGAATGCCTATGGCTACACCTTC
J: TRBJ1-4; D: .; size: .; V: TRBV2; CDR3: CASRRRELFF; DNA: TGTGCCAGCAGGCGGAGAGAACTGTTTTTT
J: TRBJ1-1; D: .; size: .; V: TRBV6-5; CDR3: CASSYGAVPMNTEAFF; DNA: TGTGCCAGCAGTTACGGGGCAGTCCCGATGAACACTGAAGCTTTCTTT
J: TRBJ2-7; D: .; size: .; V: TRBV10-3; CDR3: CAISESGGDSEQYF; DNA: TGTGCCATCAGTGAGTCGGGGGGCGACAGCGAGCAGTACTTC
J: TRBJ2-4; D: .; size: .; V: TRBV5-6; CDR3: CASSSVRFLAKNIQYF; DNA: TGTGCCAGCAGTTCGGTCCGGTTCTTAGCCAAAAACATTCAGTACTTC
J: TRBJ1-1; D: .; size: few; V: TRBV10-3; CDR3: CAISSGQMNTEAFF; DNA: TGTGCCATCAGCTCAGGACAAATGAACACTGAAGCTTTCTTT
J: TRBJ1-2; D: TRBD1; size: few; V: TRBV20-1; CDR3: CSARIDRARRGYTF; DNA: TGCAGTGCTCGAATTGACAGGGCTAGGAGGGGCTACACCTTC
J: TRBJ1-5; D: .; size: .; V: TRBV7-9; CDR3: CASRPYDSDSYLNQPQHF; DNA: TGTGCCAGCAGACCTTACGACAGTGACTCCTACCTAAATCAGCCCCAGCATTTT
J: TRBJ2-3; D: TRBD2; size: few; V: TRBV2; CDR3: CASSDYSGLAGPDTQYF; DNA: TGTGCCAGCAGTGACTACTCGGGACTAGCGGGGCCAGATACGCAGTATTTT
J: TRBJ1-1; D: TRBD1; size: few; V: TRBV4-1; CDR3: CASSQDLTRDRGAQNTEAFF; DNA: TGCGCCAGCAGCCAAGACTTAACGAGGGACAGGGGGGCCCAGAACACTGAAGCTTTCTTT
J: TRBJ1-2; D: TRBD1; size: .; V: TRBV29-1; CDR3: CSVEDRLDYGYTF; DNA: TGCAGCGTTGAGGACAGGCTTGACTATGGCTACACCTTC
J: TRBJ1-1; D: .; size: .; V: TRBV4-1; CDR3: CASSQVWGTEAFF; DNA: TGCGCCAGCAGCCAAGTCTGGGGCACTGAAGCTTTCTTT
J: TRBJ1-1; D: TRBD1; size: many; V: TRBV7-2; CDR3: CASSLAGQGYTEAFF; DNA: TGTGCCAGCAGCTTAGCGGGACAGGGATACACTGAAGCTTTCTTT
J: TRBJ1-1; D: .; size: many; V: TRBV12-3/TRBV12-4; CDR3: CASSFPDTEAFF; DNA: TGTGCCAGCAGTTTCCCGGACACTGAAGCTTTCTTT
J: TRBJ1-1; D: .; size: few; V: TRBV12-3/TRBV12-4; CDR3: CASSLDPGREAFF; DNA: TGTGCCAGCAGTTTAGATCCGGGACGGGAAGCTTTCTTT
J: TRBJ2-5; D: .; size: .; V: TRBV4-3; CDR3: CASSQGGGARETQYF; DNA: TGCGCCAGCAGCCAGGGTGGGGGGGCCCGGGAGACCCAGTACTTC
J: TRBJ2-7; D: .; size: many; V: TRBV27; CDR3: CASSFPLLFDYEQYF; DNA: TGTGCCAGCAGTTTCCCTCTTCTCTTCGACTACGAGCAGTACTTC
J: TRBJ1-5; D: TRBD1; size: .; V: TRBV20-1; CDR3: CSARVHGGGQLNQPQHF; DNA: TGCAGTGCTAGAGTCCATGGCGGGGGACAGTTGAATCAGCCCCAGCATTTT
J: TRBJ2-7; D: .; size: .; V: TRBV6-2/TRBV6-3; CDR3: CASSYSKGTQRRYEQYF; DNA: TGTGCCAGCAGTTACTCGAAAGGGACCCAAAGGCGCTACGAGCAGTACTTC
J: TRBJ1-2; D: TRBD1; size: many; V: TRBV28; CDR3: CASSLDWTGTLYGYTF; DNA: TGTGCCAGCAGTTTAGATTGGACAGGGACGCTCTATGGCTACACCTTC
J: TRBJ1-6; D: .; size: .; V: TRBV27; CDR3: CASRRSGSPLHF; DNA: TGTGCCAGCCGCCGTAGTGGCTCACCCCTCCACTTT
J: TRBJ2-7; D: .; size: .; V: TRBV12-3/TRBV12-4; CDR3: CASSLSQAIYEQYF; DNA: TGTGCCAGCAGTTTATCTCAGGCTATCTACGAGCAGTACTTC
J: TRBJ2-1; D: .; size: .; V: TRBV28; CDR3: CASTGVFGGWNEQFF; DNA: TGTGCCAGCACCGGGGTCTTTGGTGGTTGGAATGAGCAGTTCTTC
J: TRBJ2-3; D: TRBD1; size: many; V: TRBV28; CDR3: CASTEGTARGTDTQYF; DNA: TGTGCCAGCACTGAAGGGACAGCTAGAGGCACAGATACGCAGTATTTT
J: TRBJ1-2; D: .; size: .; V: TRBV29-1; CDR3: CSVGGQLNYGYTF; DNA: TGCAGCGTTGGTGGACAGCTAAACTATGGCTACACCTTC
J: TRBJ2-5; D: .; size: few; V: TRBV20-1; CDR3: CSARAGGLGGADMKETQYF; DNA: TGCAGTGCTAGAGCAGGGGGTCTCGGGGGGGCCGATATGAAAGAGACCCAGTACTTC
J: TRBJ2-7; D: .; size: many; V: TRBV7-9; CDR3: CASSPSGSEQYF; DNA: TGTGCCAGCAGTCCCTCAGGGAGCGAGCAGTACTTC
J: TRBJ1-3; D: .; size: many; V: TRBV4-2; CDR3: CASSQDRANSGNTIYF; DNA: TGTGCCAGCAGCCAAGATCGCGCTAACTCTGGAAACACCATATATTTT
J: TRBJ1-5; D: .; size: many; V: TRBV10-3; CDR3: CAISELGIDSNQPQHF; DNA: TGTGCCATCAGTGAATTAGGGATTGATAGCAATCAGCCCCAGCATTTT
J: TRBJ1-1; D: TRBD1; size: .; V: TRBV12-3/TRBV12-4; CDR3: CASRPLGGQNTEAFF; DNA: TGTGCCAGCCGACCCCTAGGGGGCCAGAACACTGAAGCTTTCTTT
J: TRBJ1-2; D: .; size: .; V: TRBV27; CDR3: CASSPSTGNYGYTF; DNA: TGTGCCAGCAGTCCTTCGACAGGAAACTATGGCTACACCTTC
J: TRBJ2-1; D: TRBD2; size: many; V: TRBV7-8; CDR3: CASSQWLAGASSYNEQFF; DNA: TGTGCCAGCAGCCAGTGGCTAGCGGGGGCCAGCTCCTACAATGAGCAGTTCTTC
J: TRBJ1-2; D: .; size: .; V: TRBV7-9; CDR3: CASTSQTGYGYTF; DNA: TGTGCCAGCACCTCTCAAACGGGCTATGGCTACACCTTC
J: TRBJ2-2; D: .; size: few; V: TRBV7-6; CDR3: CASSLARGTGTGELFF; DNA: TGTGCCAGCAGCTTAGCTCGGGGGACCGGCACCGGGGAGCTGTTTTTT
J: TRBJ2-7; D: .; size: few; V: TRBV12-3/TRBV12-4; CDR3: CASSQVETYEQYF; DNA: TGTGCCAGCAGTCAGGTAGAGACCTACGAGCAGTACTTC
J: TRBJ1-2; D: .; size: few; V: TRBV29-1; CDR3: CSVERREDYGYTF; DNA: TGCAGCGTTGAACGCAGGGAAGACTATGGCTACACCTTC